This T cell receptor beta chain was identified during a study of T cells in Graves' hyperthyroidism and ophthalmopathy. Whole-study results and caveats: Classification by a 13 V-J model distinguished ophthalmopathy from stable hyperthyroidism.

This clonotype occurred many times. The antigen is unknown. The CDR3 contains 14 residues. V was trimmed by 6 bases and J by 2 bases, leaving 12 bases between them. The germline gives CDR1 SNHLY, CDR2 FYNNEI. These patients, aged 18 to 65, had recently diagnosed hyperthyroidism lasting under 2 months. The diagnostic basis comprised clinical symptoms, serum thyroxine and TRAb, thyroid ultrasound and orbital computed tomography. The source material, RNA transcripts, was used to amplify TCR beta CDR3 regions. Primed by the HTBI set, a first-round RT-PCR was run on the TCR CDR3. TCRdb itself ran the multiplex PCR reads through MiXCR, one entry per CDR3 protein. This sample has a few hundred thousand distinct CDR3 sequences; 15% to 18% occur once, and the top ten carry around 30%.

Material: blood. This sequence originates from a woman under 30 with Graves' hyperthyroidism that later progressed to Graves' ophthalmopathy. This chain connects TRBV2 to TRBJ2-3; D remains unclear. CDR3 coding DNA: TGTGCCAGCAGAGCCCGCGCCTTCACAGATACGCAGTATTTT. It yields the protein CASRARAFTDTQYF.